This TCR beta chain was found in a study of T cell repertoires in cytomegalovirus infection. Overall study: TCR beta signatures that were public indicated CMV infection and matching HLA type.

Trimming removed 2 bases from V and 0 bases from J, with 7 bases in between. CDR1 and CDR2 (germline): SGHVS, FQNEAQ. The CDR3 loop spans 15 amino acids. TCRdb reanalysed the reads using MiXCR and keeps one entry per CDR3 protein. The table lists some 680,000 distinct CDR3 sequences, less than 40% of them singletons. This clonotype was observed a few times. The clonotype comes from a human donor in good health (CMV status not recorded). Some clones in this sample may be carry-over from other donors' samples. What was sequenced was PBMCs. V is TRBV7-8 and J is TRBJ1-4; D is unresolved. The chain's CDR3 is CASSLSKTTNEKLFF. The CDR3 DNA reads TGTGCCAGCAGCTTAAGTAAGACAACTAATGAAAAACTGTTTTTT.